A selection of T cell receptor beta chains follows, all from one sample in a study of blood T cell repertoires in COVID-19. Assay: immunoSEQ multiplex PCR; the TCRdb copy retains only in-frame clones and omits some. The table records roughly 99,000 clones, over 60% of them present only once. Material: peripheral blood. Receptors were obtained from a man in his 70s with acute or convalescent COVID-19. The CDR3 runs from the conserved cysteine through the conserved F or W. Clone sizes are given selectively: once, few, many, or a class where the clone is expanded.

cdr3_length,j_call,v_call,clone_size,cdr3_aa
14,TRBJ1-1,TRBV5-1,NA,CASSVMTGNTEAFF
14,TRBJ2-5,TRBV4-2,NA,CASSPSGGGETQYF
13,TRBJ1-2,TRBV18,NA,CASSSGQGYGYTF
14,TRBJ1-4,TRBV6-5,NA,CASSPGQRTEKLFF
14,TRBJ2-1,TRBV9,NA,CASSVGSPTGKLFF
15,TRBJ1-3,TRBV5-1,NA,CASSHEREGGNTIYF
15,TRBJ1-1,TRBV6-5,NA,CASSYPGTGGTEAFF
14,TRBJ1-1,TRBV6-5,NA,CASSPWTGNTEAFF
14,TRBJ2-7,TRBV5-6,NA,CASSPTRGTYEQYF
11,TRBJ2-7,TRBV3-1/TRBV3-2,NA,CASSQGEEQYF
13,TRBJ1-2,TRBV5-1,NA,CASSTGQGDGYTF
15,TRBJ2-3,TRBV9,once,CASSPRALSTDTQYF
15,TRBJ2-1,TRBV7-7,NA,CASSLTGESYNEQFF
15,TRBJ1-2,TRBV5-1,NA,CASSLEGQGAGGYTF
17,TRBJ1-4,TRBV4-3,NA,CASSQVVGVGTNEKLFF
13,TRBJ2-5,TRBV9,NA,CASSVEREETQYF
14,TRBJ2-3,TRBV5-1,NA,CASSSVAGTDTQYF
15,TRBJ2-2,TRBV7-2,NA,CASSLRQGNTGELFF
15,TRBJ1-5,TRBV7-2,NA,CASSRDSGMNQPQHF
15,TRBJ1-3,TRBV5-1,NA,CASSLSGGSGNTIYF
12,TRBJ1-1,TRBV12-3/TRBV12-4,once,CALGGRNTEAFF
16,TRBJ2-3,TRBV4-3,few,CASSQERTGGTDTQYF
12,TRBJ1-2,TRBV2,once,CASMRREGGYTF
12,TRBJ2-2,TRBV6-5,many,CAARGVTGELFF
15,TRBJ2-1,TRBV3-1/TRBV3-2,NA,CASSQAGVPSYEQFF
14,TRBJ1-5,TRBV10-3,NA,CAIRDGGSNQPQHF
16,TRBJ2-3,TRBV4-1,NA,CASSRDPGGRTDTQYF
17,TRBJ2-1,TRBV7-9,few,CASRGGDLAGIYNEQFF
15,TRBJ1-2,TRBV3-1/TRBV3-2,NA,CASSLIPGWNYGYTF
14,TRBJ2-7,TRBV6-5,NA,CASSQNDVVYEQYF
14,TRBJ1-2,TRBV18,NA,CASSPTGEDNGYTF
13,TRBJ1-5,TRBV19,NA,CASSIDRDQPQHF
13,TRBJ1-1,TRBV27,NA,CASRSHLNTEAFF
16,TRBJ2-1,TRBV18,NA,CASSPDRPSSYNEQFF
14,TRBJ1-2,TRBV6-1,once,CASSDQQGPYGYTF
14,TRBJ2-2,TRBV7-2,NA,CASSSRAGSGELFF
14,TRBJ1-1,TRBV6-5,NA,CASTTPGGNTEAFF
14,TRBJ1-5,TRBV4-3,NA,CASSRLQCYQPQHF
15,TRBJ2-1,TRBV6-6,NA,CASSYGQGARYEQFF
14,TRBJ2-7,TRBV27,NA,CASSSPGKSYEQYF
13,TRBJ2-3,TRBV7-7,NA,CASSSGGADTQYF
14,TRBJ2-1,TRBV5-4,NA,CASTDGGAYNEQFF